The present T cell receptor (beta chain) was sequenced within a study of blood T cell repertoires in COVID-19. Generated by immunoSEQ multiplex PCR, the TCRdb table keeps only in-frame clones and is missing some. The data contain about 370,000 clones, around 87% of them seen just once; the ten biggest clones take up about 10%. The CDR3 length is 14 residues. Looked up from germline, CDR1 is SQVTM and CDR2 is ANQGSEA. V was trimmed by 0 bases and J by 3 bases, leaving 9 bases between them. The chain links TRBV29-1 to TRBJ2-4, with a possible D match to TRBD1 (6 bases). The sample taken for sequencing was peripheral blood. This TCR was sampled from a woman in her thirties with COVID-19, enrolled during active disease. In nucleotides, the CDR3 is TGCAGCGTTGAAGATGTCAGGGGCAAAAACATTCAGTACTTC. Residues: CSVEDVRGKNIQYF. Complete variable domain (other parts from reference TRBV29-1 and TRBJ2-4): SAVISQKPSRDICQRGTSLTIQCQVDSQVTMMFWYRQQPGQSLTLIATANQGSEATYESGFVIDKFPISRPNLTFSTLTVSNMSPEDSSIYLCSVEDVRGKNIQYFGAGTRLSVL.